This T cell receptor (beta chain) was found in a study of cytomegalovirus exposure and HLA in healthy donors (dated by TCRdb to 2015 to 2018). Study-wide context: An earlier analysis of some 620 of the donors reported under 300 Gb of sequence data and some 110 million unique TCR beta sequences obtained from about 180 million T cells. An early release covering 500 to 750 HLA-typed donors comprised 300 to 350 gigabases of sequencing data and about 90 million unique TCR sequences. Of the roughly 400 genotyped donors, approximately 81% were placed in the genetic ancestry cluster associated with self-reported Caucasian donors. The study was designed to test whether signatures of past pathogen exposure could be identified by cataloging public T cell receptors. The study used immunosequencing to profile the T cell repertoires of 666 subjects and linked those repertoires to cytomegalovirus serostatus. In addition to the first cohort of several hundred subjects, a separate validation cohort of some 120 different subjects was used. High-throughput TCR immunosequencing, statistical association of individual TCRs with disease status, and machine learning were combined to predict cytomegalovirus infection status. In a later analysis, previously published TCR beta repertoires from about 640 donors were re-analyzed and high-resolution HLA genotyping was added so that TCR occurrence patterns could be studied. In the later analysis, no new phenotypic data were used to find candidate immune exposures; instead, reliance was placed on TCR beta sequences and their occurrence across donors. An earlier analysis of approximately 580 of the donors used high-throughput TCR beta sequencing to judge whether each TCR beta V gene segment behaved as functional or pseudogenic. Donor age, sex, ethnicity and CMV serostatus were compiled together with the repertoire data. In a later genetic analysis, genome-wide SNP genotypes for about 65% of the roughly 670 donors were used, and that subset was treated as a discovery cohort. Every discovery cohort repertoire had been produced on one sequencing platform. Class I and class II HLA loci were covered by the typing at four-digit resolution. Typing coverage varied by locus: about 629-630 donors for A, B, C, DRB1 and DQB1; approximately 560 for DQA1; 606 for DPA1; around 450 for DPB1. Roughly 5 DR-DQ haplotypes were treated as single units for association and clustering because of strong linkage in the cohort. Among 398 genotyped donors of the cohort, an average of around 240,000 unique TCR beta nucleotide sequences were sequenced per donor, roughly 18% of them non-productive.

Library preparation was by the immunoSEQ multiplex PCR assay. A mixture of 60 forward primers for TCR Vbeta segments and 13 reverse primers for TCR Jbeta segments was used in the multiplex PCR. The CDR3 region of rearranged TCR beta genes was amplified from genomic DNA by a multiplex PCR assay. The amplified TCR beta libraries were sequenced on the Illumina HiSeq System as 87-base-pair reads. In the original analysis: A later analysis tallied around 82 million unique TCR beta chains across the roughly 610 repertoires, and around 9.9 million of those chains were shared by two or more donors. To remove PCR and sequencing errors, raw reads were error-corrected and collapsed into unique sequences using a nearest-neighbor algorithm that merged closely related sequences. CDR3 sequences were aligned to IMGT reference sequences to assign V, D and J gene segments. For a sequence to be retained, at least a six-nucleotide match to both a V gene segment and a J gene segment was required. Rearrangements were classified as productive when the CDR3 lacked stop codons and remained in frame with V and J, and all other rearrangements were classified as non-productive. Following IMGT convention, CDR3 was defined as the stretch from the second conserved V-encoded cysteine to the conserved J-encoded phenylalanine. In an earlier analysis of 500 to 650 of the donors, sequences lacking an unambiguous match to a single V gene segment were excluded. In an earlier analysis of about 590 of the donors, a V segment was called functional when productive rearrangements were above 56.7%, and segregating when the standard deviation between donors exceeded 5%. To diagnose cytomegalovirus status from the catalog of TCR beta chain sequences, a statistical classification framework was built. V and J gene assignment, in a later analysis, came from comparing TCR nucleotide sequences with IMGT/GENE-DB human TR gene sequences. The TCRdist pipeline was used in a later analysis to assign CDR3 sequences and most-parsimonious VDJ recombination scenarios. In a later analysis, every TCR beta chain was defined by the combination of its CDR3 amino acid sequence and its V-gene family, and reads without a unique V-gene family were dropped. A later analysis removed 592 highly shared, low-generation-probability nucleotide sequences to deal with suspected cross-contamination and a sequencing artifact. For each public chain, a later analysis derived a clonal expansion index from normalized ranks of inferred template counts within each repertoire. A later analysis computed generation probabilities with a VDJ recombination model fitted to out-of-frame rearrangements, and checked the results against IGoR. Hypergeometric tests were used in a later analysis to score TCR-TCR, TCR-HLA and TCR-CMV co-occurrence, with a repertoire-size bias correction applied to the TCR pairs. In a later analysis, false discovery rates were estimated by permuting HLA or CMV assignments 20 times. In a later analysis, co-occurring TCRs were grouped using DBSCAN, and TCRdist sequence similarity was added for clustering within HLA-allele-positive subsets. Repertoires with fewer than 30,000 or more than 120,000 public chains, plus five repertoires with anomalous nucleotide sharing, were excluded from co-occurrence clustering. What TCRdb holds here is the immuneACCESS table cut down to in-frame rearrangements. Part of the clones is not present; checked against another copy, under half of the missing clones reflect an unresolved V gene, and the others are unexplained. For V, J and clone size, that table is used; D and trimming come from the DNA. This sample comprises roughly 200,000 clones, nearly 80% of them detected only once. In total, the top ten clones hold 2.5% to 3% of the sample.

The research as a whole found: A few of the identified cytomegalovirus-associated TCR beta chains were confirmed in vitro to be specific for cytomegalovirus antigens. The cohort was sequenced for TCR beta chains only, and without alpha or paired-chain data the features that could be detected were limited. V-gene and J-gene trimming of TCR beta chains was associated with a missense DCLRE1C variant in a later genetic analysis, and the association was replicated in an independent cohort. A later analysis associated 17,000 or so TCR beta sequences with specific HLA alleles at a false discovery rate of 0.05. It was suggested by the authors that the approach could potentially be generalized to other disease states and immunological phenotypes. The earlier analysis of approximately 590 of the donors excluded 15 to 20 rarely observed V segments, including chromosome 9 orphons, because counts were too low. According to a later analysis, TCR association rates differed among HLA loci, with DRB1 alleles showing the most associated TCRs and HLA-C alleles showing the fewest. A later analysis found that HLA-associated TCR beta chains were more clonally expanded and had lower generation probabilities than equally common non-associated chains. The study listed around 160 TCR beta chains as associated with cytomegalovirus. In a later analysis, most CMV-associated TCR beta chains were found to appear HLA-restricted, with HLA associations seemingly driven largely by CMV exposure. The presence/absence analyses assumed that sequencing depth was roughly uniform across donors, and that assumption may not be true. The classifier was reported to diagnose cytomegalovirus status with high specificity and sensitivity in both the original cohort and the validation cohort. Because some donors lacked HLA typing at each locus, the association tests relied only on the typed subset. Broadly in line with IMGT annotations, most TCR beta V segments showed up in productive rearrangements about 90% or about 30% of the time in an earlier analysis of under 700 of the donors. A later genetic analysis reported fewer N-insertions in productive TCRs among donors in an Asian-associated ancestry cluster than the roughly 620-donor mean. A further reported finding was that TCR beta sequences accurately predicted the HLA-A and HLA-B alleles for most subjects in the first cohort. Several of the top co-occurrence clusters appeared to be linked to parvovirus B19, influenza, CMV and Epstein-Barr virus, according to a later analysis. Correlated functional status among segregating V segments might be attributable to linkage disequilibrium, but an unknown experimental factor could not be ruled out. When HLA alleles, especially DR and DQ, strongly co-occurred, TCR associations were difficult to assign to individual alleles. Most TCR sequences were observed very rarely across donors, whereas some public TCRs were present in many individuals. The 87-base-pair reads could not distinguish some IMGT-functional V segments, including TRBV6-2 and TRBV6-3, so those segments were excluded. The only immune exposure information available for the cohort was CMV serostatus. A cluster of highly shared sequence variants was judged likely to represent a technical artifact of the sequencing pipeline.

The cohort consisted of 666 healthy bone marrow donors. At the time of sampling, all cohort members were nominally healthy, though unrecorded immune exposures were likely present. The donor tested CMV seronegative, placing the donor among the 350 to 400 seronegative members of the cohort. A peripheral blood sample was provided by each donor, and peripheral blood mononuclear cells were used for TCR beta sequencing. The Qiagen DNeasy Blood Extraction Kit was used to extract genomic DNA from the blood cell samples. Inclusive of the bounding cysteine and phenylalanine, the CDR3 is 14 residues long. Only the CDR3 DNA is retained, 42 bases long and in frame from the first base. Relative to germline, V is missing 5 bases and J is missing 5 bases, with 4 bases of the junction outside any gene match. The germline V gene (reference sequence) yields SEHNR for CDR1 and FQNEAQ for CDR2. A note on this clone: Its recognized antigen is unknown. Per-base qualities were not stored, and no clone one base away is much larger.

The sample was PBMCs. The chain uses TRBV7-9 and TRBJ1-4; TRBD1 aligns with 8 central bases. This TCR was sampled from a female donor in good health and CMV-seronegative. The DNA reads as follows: TGTGCCAGCAGCCCCCAGGGGGCGAATGAAAAACTGTTTTTT. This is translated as CASSPQGANEKLFF. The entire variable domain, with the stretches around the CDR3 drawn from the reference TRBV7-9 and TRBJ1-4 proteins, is DTGVSQNPRHKITKRGQNVTFRCDPISEHNRLYWYRQTLGQGPEFLTYFQNEAQLEKSRLLSDRFSAERPKGSFSTLEIQRTEQGDSAMYLCASSPQGANEKLFFGSGTQLSVL.